These 26 T cell receptor beta chains were sequenced from one sample in a study of blood T cell repertoires in COVID-19. The table came from immunoSEQ multiplex PCR; TCRdb's copy has only in-frame clones and leaves some out. This sample has 9,500 to 13,000 clones, with 89% found just once. Specimen: peripheral blood. These receptors originate from a human donor in a cohort sampled during active COVID-19.

V is TRBV5-3 and J is TRBJ2-3, with 12 bases aligning to TRBD1. TRBV5-3 counts as an open reading frame of uncertain function. V dropped 3 bases and J dropped 2; count of bases not matched to a gene: 10. The CDR3 is 18 amino acids. The CDR3 DNA follows: TGTGCCAGAAGCTGCCTTACGGGACAGGGGGCTTTCACAGATACGCAGTATTTT. Amino acid sequence: CARSCLTGQGAFTDTQYF.

The chain couples TRBV30 to TRBJ2-3, with D perhaps TRBD1 (6 bases). The CDR3 is 15 amino acids. Trimming pared 3 bases from V and 2 bases from J, leaving 15 bases between. Looked up from germline, CDR1 is GTSNPN and CDR2 is SVGIG (reference sequence). The CDR3 DNA is TGTGCCTGGAGCCTGGACAGTGGGGACACAGATACGCAGTATTTT. Residues: CAWSLDSGDTDTQYF.

This chain links TRBV7-2 with TRBJ2-2; 9 bases fit TRBD2. CDR3 length: 15 residues. Trimming at V came to 5 bases and at J to 3 bases, leaving 4 bases not matched to a gene. Germline V lookup: CDR1 SGHTA, CDR2 FQGNSA. CDR3 in DNA: TGTGCCAGCAGCCTCTTAGCGGGGGACACCGGGGAGCTGTTTTTT. The encoded protein is CASSLLAGDTGELFF.

For the CDR3, the DNA is TGTGCCAGCAGCTTAGGACAGGGTAAATTTACAGATACGCAGTATTTT. It yields the protein CASSLGQGKFTDTQYF. This chain joins TRBV7-3 and TRBJ2-3; TRBD1 agrees at 8 bases. The CDR3 totals 16 residues. After removal of 2 bases from V and 3 bases from J, the junction contained 7 bases not matched to a gene. Germline V gene data show CDR1 as SGHTA and CDR2 as FQGTGA.

CDR3 residues: CASSLALAGEGRGSPLHF. In DNA, the CDR3 is TGCGCCAGCAGCTTGGCCTTGGCAGGGGAAGGTAGGGGTTCACCCCTCCACTTT. The gene calls are TRBV5-1 and TRBJ1-6; weak D call: TRBD1 (6 bases). The CDR3 runs to 18 residues. Germline CDR1 is SGHRS and CDR2 is YFSETQ. Trimming took off 0 bases at V and 9 bases at J, with 22 bases between the two ends.

CDR3 protein: CASSPGGMGDTQYF. CDR3 bases: TGTGCCAGCAGCCCCGGGGGGATGGGGGATACGCAGTATTTT. The chain has TRBV7-9 and TRBJ2-3; 7 bases line up with TRBD2. Looked up from germline, CDR1 is SEHNR and CDR2 is FQNEAQ (reference sequence). J lost 6 bases, V lost 5 bases, and 8 bases had no gene match. This CDR3 comprises 14 residues.

The rearrangement uses TRBV4-1 and TRBJ2-3; maybe TRBD2 (5 bases). The germline V and J ends were trimmed by 4 bases and 5 bases, with 19 bases remaining between them. This CDR3 region has 16 residues. Per the germline V gene, CDR1 is MGHRA and CDR2 is YSYEKL. The CDR3 reads CASSPEDSGSGDTQYF. CDR3 coding DNA: TGCGCCAGCAGCCCCGAGGACTCCGGGTCCGGAGATACGCAGTATTTT.

J is TRBJ2-4 and V is TRBV6-1; D remains unclear. Trimming stripped 2 bases from V and 0 bases from J, with 11 bases between. Germline lookup yields CDR1 MNHNS and CDR2 SASEGT. The CDR3 extends over 16 amino acids. CDR3 sequence (DNA): TGTGCCAGCAGTGAATACAGAGATCTAGCCAAAAACATTCAGTACTTC. This sequence encodes CASSEYRDLAKNIQYF.

The rearrangement uses TRBV6-5 and TRBJ1-2, with a tentative D call TRBD1 (5 bases). Per the germline V gene, CDR1 is MNHEY and CDR2 is SVGAGI. The CDR3 runs 14 residues. Trimming removed 5 bases from V and 0 bases from J, with 10 bases in between. The CDR3 reads CASSPQVANYGYTF. CDR3 in DNA: TGTGCCAGCAGTCCACAGGTAGCTAACTATGGCTACACCTTC.

This clone showed up just once. The rearrangement links TRBV3-1 (or the pseudogene TRBV3-2) to TRBJ2-7; D is undetermined. Trimming took 1 base from V and 2 from J, leaving 3 bases between them. This CDR3 spans 12 amino acids. Germline V gene lookup returns CDR1 LGHDT and CDR2 YNNKEL (reference sequence). The DNA for the CDR3 is TGTGCCAGCAGCCAAGCAACCTACGAGCAGTACTTC. Its protein product is CASSQATYEQYF.

V gene TRBV28 combines with J gene TRBJ1-5; unclear D gene. Germline lookup yields CDR1 MDHEN and CDR2 SYDVKM. V lost 3 bases, J lost 4 bases, and 4 bases lay in between. The CDR3 totals 12 residues. CDR3 sequence (DNA): TGTGCCAGCAGTTTTATGAATCAGCCCCAGCATTTT. Translating gives CASSFMNQPQHF.

Of note for this clone: Its ends do not fully match the called genes, so a read error is possible. The V call is TRBV10-3, the J call TRBJ2-2; D is possibly TRBD1 (6 bases). The CDR3 loop spans 13 amino acids. The V gene's germline CDR1 is ENHRY and CDR2 SYGVKD. The CDR3 loop reads CAIRDQGTGELFF. CDR3 bases: TGTGCAATCAGGGATCAGGGGACCGGGGAGCTGTTTTTT.

The chain links TRBV27 to TRBJ2-3; TRBD1 matches 7 bases. CDR3 length: 13 amino acids. V lost 7 bases and J lost 6; bases outside the gene matches: 7. Germline assignment: CDR1 MNHEY and CDR2 SMNVEV (reference sequence). CDR3 nucleotides: TGTGCCAGCAAGGGGGCCCCGCCCGATACGCAGTATTTT. Its translation: CASKGAPPDTQYF.

V gene TRBV11-3 combines with J gene TRBJ2-7; 8 positions agree with TRBD1. The V gene end was trimmed by 1 base and the J gene end by 9 bases; junction bases not matched to a gene: 5. Germline V lookup: CDR1 SGHNT, CDR2 YENEEA. The CDR3 length is 13 residues. Written as DNA, the CDR3 is TGTGCCAGCAGCTTAGGCGGACAGGGCGGGCAGTACTTC. Encoded protein: CASSLGGQGGQYF. Drawing the rest from reference TRBV11-3 and TRBJ2-7, the complete variable domain is EAGVVQSPRYKIIEKKQPVAFWCNPISGHNTLYWYLQNLGQGPELLIRYENEEAVDDSQLPKDRFSAERLKGVDSTLKIQPAELGDSAVYLCASSLGGQGGQYFGPGTRLTVT.

The V gene is TRBV11-1, the J gene TRBJ1-2; the D gene is possibly TRBD1 (5 bases). The CDR3 consists of 14 residues. V shed 5 bases and J shed 4 bases, with 14 bases lying between them. The germline CDR1 and CDR2 sequences are SGHAT and FQDESV (reference sequence). The CDR3 loop is CASSLEEGFYGYTF. CDR3 nucleotides: TGTGCCAGCAGCCTTGAGGAGGGGTTCTATGGCTACACCTTC.

This clone was found once. The chain is built from TRBV6-1 and TRBJ2-3; a possible D gene is TRBD1 (5 bases). The germline CDR1 and CDR2 sequences are MNHNS and SASEGT. Between the trimmed V and J ends, which lost 3 bases and 0 bases, there was a span of 19 bases. The length of the CDR3 is 18 residues. The CDR3 here is CASSEETVVGTSTDTQYF. Here the CDR3 DNA reads TGTGCCAGCAGTGAGGAGACAGTGGTAGGCACTAGCACAGATACGCAGTATTTT.

The V call is TRBV5-4, the J call TRBJ1-2; D is possibly TRBD1 (6 bases). V lost 3 bases and J lost 3, with 18 bases in between. The CDR3 is 16 amino acids. Germline lookup yields CDR1 SGHNT and CDR2 YYREEE (reference sequence). DNA for the CDR3: TGTGCCAGCAGCTCAGGCGCGGGGGGCAGATACTATGGCTACACCTTC. As protein: CASSSGAGGRYYGYTF. The complete variable domain, with remaining parts taken from reference TRBV5-4 and TRBJ1-2, reads ETGVTQSPTHLIKTRGQQVTLRCSSQSGHNTVSWYQQALGQGPQFIFQYYREEENGRGNFPPRFSGLQFPNYSSELNVNALELDDSALYLCASSSGAGGRYYGYTFGSGTRLTVV.

The genes are TRBV6-6 and TRBJ1-1; a possible D gene is TRBD1 (5 bases). This CDR3 comprises 14 residues. V was pared by 5 bases and J by 0 bases, with 10 bases between. The germline gives CDR1 MNHNY, CDR2 SVGAGI (reference sequence). CDR3 coding DNA: TGTGCCAGCAGTGCAGGGAGGATGAACACTGAAGCTTTCTTT. This codes for CASSAGRMNTEAFF.

The gene calls are TRBV6-5 and TRBJ1-1; no reliable D call. The ends were cut back, 2 bases at V and 0 bases at J, with 13 bases in the middle. Germline V gene data show CDR1 as MNHEY and CDR2 as SVGAGI. The CDR3 consists of 16 residues. DNA for the CDR3: TGTGCCAGCAGTTACGGGAGTTCGACCTTGAACACTGAAGCTTTCTTT. Translated, it gives CASSYGSSTLNTEAFF.

The rearrangement uses TRBV4-1 and TRBJ1-6, with D possibly matching TRBD1 (6 bases). Trimming cost V 1 base and J 6 bases, with 10 bases left between them. The CDR3 has 15 amino acids. Germline V gene lookup returns CDR1 MGHRA and CDR2 YSYEKL. Written as DNA, the CDR3 is TGCGCCAGCAGCCAAGCGGGACACCTTAATTCACCCCTCCACTTT. It codes for CASSQAGHLNSPLHF.

This clone was counted between two and nine times. V usage is TRBV3-1 (or the pseudogene TRBV3-2) and J usage is TRBJ1-2; the match to TRBD1 covers 10 bases. The germline CDR1 and CDR2 sequences are LGHDT and YNNKEL (reference sequence). Trimming cost V 3 bases and J 7 bases; bases outside gene matches: 8. The CDR3 sequence is 15 residues long. The CDR3 DNA reads TGTGCCAGCAGCCAGGATGACAGGGGGCGCGGTGGCTACACCTTC. Its translation: CASSQDDRGRGGYTF.

This clone was seen more than once but under ten times. Different DNA sequences within this sample yield the same CDR3. This chain joins TRBV6-5 and TRBJ2-3; perhaps TRBD2 as D (5 bases). The CDR3 length is 15 residues. Per germline, CDR1 MNHEY and CDR2 SVGAGI. V dropped 0 bases and J dropped 1 base, with 8 bases sitting between them. The CDR3 region has the DNA TGTGCCAGCAGTTACTCCCGGGGAGGCACAGATACGCAGTATTTT. Protein sequence: CASSYSRGGTDTQYF.

The rearrangement joins TRBV5-1 to TRBJ2-3; a weak D match, TRBD2 (7 bases). The germline V gene has CDR1 SGHRS and CDR2 YFSETQ. CDR3 length equals 17 residues. The V and J ends lost 2 bases and 5 bases respectively, with 21 bases between them. This CDR3 reads CASSFWRSRGGGDTQYF. CDR3 nucleotide sequence: TGCGCCAGCAGCTTCTGGCGTTCGAGGGGGGGAGGAGATACGCAGTATTTT. Combining the CDR3 with reference TRBV5-1 and TRBJ2-3 gives the whole variable domain KAGVTQTPRYLIKTRGQQVTLSCSPISGHRSVSWYQQTPGQGLQFLFEYFSETQRNKGNFPGRFSGRQFSNSRSEMNVSTLELGDSALYLCASSFWRSRGGGDTQYFGPGTRLTVL.

The CDR3 loop reads CASSSSGGNTGELFF. The CDR3 DNA follows: TGTGCCAGCAGCTCTAGCGGGGGGAACACCGGGGAGCTGTTTTTT. The chain uses TRBV7-9 and TRBJ2-2, with 10 bases matching TRBD2. J gave up 1 base and V 4 bases, and 0 bases lay outside the gene matches. The CDR3 spans 15 residues. The germline V gene has CDR1 SEHNR and CDR2 FQNEAQ (reference sequence).

To note about this clone: A junction boundary mismatches the germline segment, possibly from a read error. V and J are TRBV7-7 and TRBJ2-2, with TRBD1 matching 8 bases. The CDR3 sequence is 16 residues long. Germline-derived CDR1 and CDR2 are SSHAT and FNYEAQ (reference sequence). CDR3 bases: TGTGCTAGCAGCGCTCGACAGGGGACGAACACCGGGGAGCTGTTTTTT. Protein: CASSARQGTNTGELFF. Based on the CDR3 plus reference TRBV7-7 and TRBJ2-2, the full variable domain is GAGVSQSPRYKVTKRGQDVTLRCDPISSHATLYWYQQALGQGPEFLTYFNYEAQPDKSGLPSDRFSAERPEGSISTLTIQRTEQRDSAMYRCASSARQGTNTGELFFGEGSRLTVL.

This chain connects TRBV30 to TRBJ2-2; 10 nucleotides align to TRBD2. CDR1 GTSNPN and CDR2 SVGIG come from the germline V gene (reference sequence). The CDR3 length is 14 residues. Unmatched junction bases numbered 4, after V lost 5 bases and J lost 4 bases. The CDR3 DNA reads as TGTGCCTGGGGAGGGACTAGCGCCACCGGGGAGCTGTTTTTT. Translation: CAWGGTSATGELFF.